Shown below are 10 T cell receptor beta chains from a single sample sequenced in a study of control samples from healthy donors and cancer patients. Assay used: immunoSEQ multiplex PCR; TCRdb lists only in-frame clones, some missing. The sample lists 70,000 to 90,000 clones, about 95% occurring once. Sequencing was performed on blood. All receptors derive from a woman between 40 and 50 years old in good health.

This chain connects TRBV5-6 to TRBJ2-1; 11 nucleotides agree with TRBD2. Germline V lookup: CDR1 SGHDT, CDR2 YYEEEE. The CDR3 is 17 amino acids. Trimming cost V 3 bases and J 3 bases; bases outside gene matches: 8. The CDR3 loop is CASSSTRLAGNYNEQFF. In nucleotides, the CDR3 is TGTGCCAGCAGCTCTACACGACTAGCGGGGAACTACAATGAGCAGTTCTTC.

The chain joins TRBV20-1 to TRBJ1-2; no clear D. Germline CDR1 DFQATT, CDR2 SNEGSKA (reference sequence). V was shortened by 3 bases and J by 4 bases, with 12 bases between the two germline ends. This CDR3 has 13 amino acids. CDR3 residues: CSASRALGYGYTF. The CDR3, as DNA: TGCAGTGCTAGTCGGGCGCTGGGCTATGGCTACACCTTC.

This clone was seen only once. The V gene is TRBV5-4, the J gene TRBJ2-7; 12 bases align to TRBD2. Looked up from germline, CDR1 is SGHNT and CDR2 is YYREEE (reference sequence). The CDR3 runs to 15 residues. V lost 3 bases, J lost 8 bases, and 9 bases stayed unmatched. The CDR3 is CASSSMTSGSDKQYF. The CDR3 DNA reads as TGTGCCAGCAGCTCTATGACTAGCGGGAGCGATAAGCAGTACTTC.

A single count supports this clone. The V gene is TRBV6-2 or TRBV6-3, the J gene TRBJ2-5, with unresolved D. V was shortened by 0 bases and J by 2 bases, with 10 bases between the two germline ends. The CDR3 has 15 amino acids. Germline V gene data show CDR1 as MNHEY and CDR2 as SVGEGT. CDR3 sequence reads: CASSYSLSRQETQYF. CDR3 nucleotide sequence: TGTGCCAGCAGTTACTCCCTAAGTCGTCAAGAGACCCAGTACTTC.

Only one count was recorded for this clone. The chain combines TRBV4-1 with TRBJ1-5; D is unresolved. Germline V lookup: CDR1 MGHRA, CDR2 YSYEKL. The ends were cut back, 4 bases at V and 6 bases at J, with 10 bases in the middle. CDR3 length: 13 residues. CDR3 sequence reads: CASSPQEGQPQHF. The CDR3 DNA sequence: TGCGCCAGCAGCCCTCAGGAAGGTCAGCCCCAGCATTTT.

The chain links TRBV3-1 (or the pseudogene TRBV3-2) to TRBJ2-1, with D hard to call. This CDR3 has 14 residues. Germline V gene lookup returns CDR1 LGHDT and CDR2 YNNKEL (reference sequence). Trimming removed 0 bases from V and 7 bases from J, with 10 bases in between. CDR3 region: CASSQEGTLNEQFF. Here the CDR3 DNA reads TGTGCCAGCAGCCAAGAAGGAACGTTAAATGAGCAGTTCTTC.

The chain joins TRBV7-8 to TRBJ2-1; 8 positions agree with TRBD1. Losses at the gene ends were 5 bases for V and 1 base for J; bases not matched to a gene: 16. The CDR3 spans 19 residues. Germline CDR1 SGHVS, CDR2 FQNEAQ. CDR3 amino acids: CASSPVGQGAHGSYNEQFF. Here the CDR3 DNA reads TGTGCCAGCAGCCCCGTAGGGCAGGGGGCGCATGGGTCCTACAATGAGCAGTTCTTC.

This sequence joins TRBV5-1 and TRBJ2-1; 10 nucleotides match TRBD2. The trim removed 1 base at V and 5 bases at J, leaving 6 bases unmatched. Germline V CDR1 and CDR2: SGHRS, YFSETQ. The CDR3 totals 16 residues. DNA of the CDR3: TGCGCCAGCAGCTTGATTCCAGCGGGAGGGGACAATGAGCAGTTCTTC. Amino acids: CASSLIPAGGDNEQFF.

The chain couples TRBV18 to TRBJ1-4; D gene unclear. Germline V gene sequence: CDR1 KGHSH, CDR2 LQKENI. The length of the CDR3 is 13 residues. The V gene lost 2 bases and the J gene lost 13 bases, with 14 bases spanning the gap. Here the CDR3 reads CASSPMGQEGLFF. The CDR3 nucleotides are TGTGCCAGCTCACCAATGGGCCAGGAAGGACTGTTTTTT.

This rearrangement joins TRBV7-3 to TRBJ1-1, with 7 bases identical to TRBD1. This CDR3 has 14 residues. CDR1 and CDR2 (germline): SGHTA, FQGTGA. Unmatched junction bases numbered 5, after V lost 3 bases and J lost 4 bases. Written as DNA, the CDR3 is TGTGCCAGCAGCTTGACAGGGAGGTCCACTGAAGCTTTCTTT. The encoded protein is CASSLTGRSTEAFF.